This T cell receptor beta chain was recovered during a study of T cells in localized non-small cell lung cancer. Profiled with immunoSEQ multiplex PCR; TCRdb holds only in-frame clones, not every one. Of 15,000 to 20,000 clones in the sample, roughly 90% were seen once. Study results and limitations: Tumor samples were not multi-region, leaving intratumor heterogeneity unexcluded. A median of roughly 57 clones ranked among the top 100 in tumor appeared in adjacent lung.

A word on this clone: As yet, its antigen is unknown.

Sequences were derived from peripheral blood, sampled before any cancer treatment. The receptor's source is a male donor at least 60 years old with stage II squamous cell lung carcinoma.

DNA for the CDR3: TGTGCCAGCAGTATGACAGGCTATCAGCCCCAGCATTTT. Translating gives CASSMTGYQPQHF. V and J are TRBV27 and TRBJ1-5; TRBD1 might be the D (6 bases). The CDR3 covers 13 residues. V shed 5 bases and J shed 5 bases, with 10 bases lying between them. Per the germline V gene, CDR1 is MNHEY and CDR2 is SMNVEV (reference sequence).